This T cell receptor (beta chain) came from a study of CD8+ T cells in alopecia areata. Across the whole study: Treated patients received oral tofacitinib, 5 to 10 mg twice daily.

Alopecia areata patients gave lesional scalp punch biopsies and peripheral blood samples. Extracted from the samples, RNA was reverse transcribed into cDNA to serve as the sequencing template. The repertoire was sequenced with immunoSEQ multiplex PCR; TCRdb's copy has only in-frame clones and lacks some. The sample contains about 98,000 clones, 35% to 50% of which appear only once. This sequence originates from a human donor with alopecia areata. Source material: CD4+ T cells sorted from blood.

This CDR3 reads CASSLPGYEQYF. The CDR3, as DNA: TGTGCCAGCAGCTTACCAGGGTACGAGCAGTACTTC. The chain uses TRBV11-2 and TRBJ2-5, with D possibly matching TRBD1 (5 bases). The DNA end favors TRBJ2-7, so the J call may be wrong. The CDR3 consists of 12 residues. Germline V gene sequence: CDR1 SGHAT, CDR2 FQNNGV.